The 31 T cell receptor beta chains given below trace back to one sample, sequenced in a study of Ad26.COV2.S vaccination and SARS-CoV-2 variants. TCRdb keeps only in-frame clones here, not all; method: immunoSEQ multiplex PCR. The profile shows roughly 700,000 clones, around 90% of them singletons. As to treatment: 15 to 20 received Ad26.COV2.S at low or high dose, single or two shots; about 5 received placebo; per-sample allocation not given. Vaccine and placebo recipients were sampled on day 63 after the first injection. The specimen was peripheral blood, collected in a trial of Ad26.COV2.S vaccine versus placebo. These receptors all stem from a person aged 18-65 years who received the Ad26.COV2.S COVID-19 vaccine or a placebo.

This chain connects TRBV6-6 to TRBJ2-5; D might be TRBD2 (5 bases). Germline V gene lookup returns CDR1 MNHNY and CDR2 SVGAGI (reference sequence). The length of the CDR3 is 12 residues. V was pared by 5 bases and J by 9 bases, with 13 bases between. The DNA of the CDR3 is TGTGCCAGCAGTACCCTCCCCGGGGCCCAGTACTTC. Amino acids: CASSTLPGAQYF.

Note on this clone: In the same sample, other DNA sequences code for this CDR3. The chain couples TRBV2 to TRBJ1-6; possible D gene TRBD1, 5 bases. The CDR3 loop spans 13 amino acids. The germline CDR1 and CDR2 sequences are SNHLY and FYNNEI. Trimming shortened V by 4 bases and J by 7 bases, and 8 bases separated the two germline ends. This chain's CDR3 is CASSGQLNSPLHF. CDR3 in DNA: TGTGCCAGCAGTGGACAGCTCAATTCACCCCTCCACTTT.

This clone was seen more than once but under ten times. V usage is TRBV7-3 and J usage is TRBJ1-6; D is ambiguous. Per the germline V gene, CDR1 is SGHTA and CDR2 is FQGTGA. The CDR3 extends over 16 amino acids. V shed 5 bases and J shed 0 bases, with 11 bases lying between them. The CDR3, as DNA: TGTGCCAGCAGCCTTCTTGGGAGCTCCTATAATTCACCCCTCCACTTT. Translation: CASSLLGSSYNSPLHF. Full variable domain (remainder filled in from reference TRBV7-3 and TRBJ1-6): GAGVSQTPSNKVTEKGKYVELRCDPISGHTALYWYRQSLGQGPEFLIYFQGTGAADDSGLPNDRFFAVRPEGSVSTLKIQRTERGDSAVYLCASSLLGSSYNSPLHFGNGTRLTVT.

The CDR3 is CASRDGRGYTQYF. The DNA of the CDR3 is TGTGCCAGCAGGGATGGCCGGGGTTATACGCAGTATTTT. The genes are TRBV7-9 and TRBJ2-3; maybe TRBD2 (5 bases). The CDR3 length is 13 residues. V was shortened by 6 bases and J by 7 bases, with 14 bases between the two germline ends. Per the germline V gene, CDR1 is SEHNR and CDR2 is FQNEAQ (reference sequence).

The chain uses TRBV5-4 and TRBJ1-2; D ambiguous. In germline, CDR1 is SGHNT, CDR2 YYREEE (reference sequence). The CDR3 runs to 14 residues. The V gene lost 0 bases and the J gene lost 2 bases, with 8 bases spanning the gap. The DNA of the CDR3 is TGTGCCAGCAGCTTGGTAGGGCGCAACTATGGCTACACCTTC. Translating it yields CASSLVGRNYGYTF.

The chain links TRBV9 to TRBJ2-1, with 7 bases that match TRBD1. The CDR3 length is 15 residues. Germline-derived CDR1 and CDR2 are SGDLS and YYNGEE. Germline trimming cut 0 bases from V and 5 bases from J; bases unmatched to any gene: 5. CDR3 nucleotides: TGTGCCAGCAGCGTAGGGCAGGGGGTAGACAATGAGCAGTTCTTC. Residues: CASSVGQGVDNEQFF.

The V call is TRBV19, the J call TRBJ2-3; 7 nucleotides agree with TRBD1. The V gene's germline CDR1 is LNHDA and CDR2 SQIVND (reference sequence). The trim removed 6 bases at V and 3 bases at J, leaving 6 bases unmatched. The CDR3 totals 14 residues. The DNA of the CDR3 is TGTGCCAGTAGGGCCGGGACAGAAACAGATACGCAGTATTTT. This encodes CASRAGTETDTQYF.

J is TRBJ1-5 and V is TRBV2; the D gene is possibly TRBD1 (5 bases). V was clipped by 5 bases and J by 4 bases, with 12 bases between them. Germline lookup yields CDR1 SNHLY and CDR2 FYNNEI. The CDR3 has 14 amino acids. The CDR3 is CASSQLPGNQPQHF. Here the CDR3 DNA reads TGTGCCAGCAGTCAGCTTCCAGGGAATCAGCCCCAGCATTTT. Together with reference TRBV2 and TRBJ1-5, the CDR3 gives the full variable domain: EPEVTQTPSHQVTQMGQEVILRCVPISNHLYFYWYRQILGQKVEFLVSFYNNEISEKSEIFDDQFSVERPDGSNFTLKIRSTKLEDSAMYFCASSQLPGNQPQHFGDGTRLSIL.

The chain employs TRBV4-3 and TRBJ1-1, with D uncertain. CDR1 and CDR2 (germline): LGHNA, YSLEER. The CDR3 extends over 15 amino acids. V was pared by 4 bases and J by 1 base, with 13 bases between. This chain's CDR3 is CASSLAGRTNTEAFF. The CDR3 DNA sequence: TGCGCCAGCAGCCTTGCCGGCAGGACGAACACTGAAGCTTTCTTT.

The rearrangement joins TRBV19 to TRBJ1-1, with 9 bases lining up with TRBD1. The germline gives CDR1 LNHDA, CDR2 SQIVND (reference sequence). Trimming cost V 9 bases and J 5 bases; bases outside gene matches: 7. The CDR3 runs 13 residues. CDR3 nucleotides: TGTGCCAGCCGGGACAGGGTCTGGACTGAAGCTTTCTTT. The encoded protein is CASRDRVWTEAFF.

The V gene is TRBV3-1 (or the pseudogene TRBV3-2), the J gene TRBJ2-3, with D uncertain. The CDR3 spans 14 residues. The V gene's germline CDR1 is LGHDT and CDR2 YNNKEL (reference sequence). V was trimmed by 4 bases and J by 5 bases, leaving 13 bases between them. CDR3 in amino acids: CASSPRTPKDTQYF. The CDR3, as DNA: TGTGCCAGCAGCCCGCGGACCCCAAAAGATACGCAGTATTTT.

The genes are TRBV7-9 and TRBJ1-2, with a weak D call TRBD1 (5 bases). Trimming stripped 0 bases from V and 8 bases from J, with 16 bases between. The CDR3 covers 15 residues. Germline lookup yields CDR1 SEHNR and CDR2 FQNEAQ (reference sequence). DNA of the CDR3: TGTGCCAGCAGCTTAGCGCTGGGGCCCCAGGGCGGCTACACCTTC. This codes for CASSLALGPQGGYTF.

This chain uses TRBV11-2 with TRBJ2-3; the D gene is possibly TRBD2 (6 bases). CDR1 SGHAT and CDR2 FQNNGV come from the germline V gene. The V end lost 1 base, the J end lost 2 bases, and 13 bases lay between the germline ends. The CDR3 is 16 residues long. CDR3 DNA sequence: TGTGCCAGCAGCTTAGTAGGGGCGGGATTCACAGATACGCAGTATTTT. Protein: CASSLVGAGFTDTQYF.

The chain carries TRBV10-2 and TRBJ2-6; D unresolved. Germline V lookup: CDR1 WSHSY, CDR2 SAAADI. Trimming shortened V by 8 bases and J by 0 bases, and 17 bases separated the two germline ends. This CDR3 spans 17 amino acids. CDR3 loop: CASCVAHDSSGANVLTF. CDR3 coding DNA: TGCGCCAGCTGTGTGGCCCACGACTCCTCTGGGGCCAACGTCCTGACTTTC.

J is TRBJ2-5 and V is TRBV3-1 (or the pseudogene TRBV3-2); 15 bases match TRBD2. Germline lookup yields CDR1 LGHDT and CDR2 YNNKEL (reference sequence). CDR3 length equals 18 residues. J gave up 4 bases and V 4 bases, and 10 bases lay outside the gene matches. The CDR3 region is CASSPGLAGGEWRETQYF. The DNA of the CDR3 is TGTGCCAGCAGCCCGGGACTAGCGGGGGGCGAGTGGAGAGAGACCCAGTACTTC.

This clone has only one observation. The chain carries TRBV6-5 and TRBJ1-6, with D uncertain. Germline CDR1 is MNHEY and CDR2 is SVGAGI. CDR3 length equals 14 residues. V was shortened by 6 bases and J by 4 bases, with 10 bases between the two germline ends. CDR3 coding DNA: TGTGCCAGCAGATTAACAGTTTATAATTCACCCCTCCACTTT. As protein: CASRLTVYNSPLHF.

This clone was found once. The V and J genes are TRBV6-5 and TRBJ2-5, with TRBD2 matching over 13 bases. From germline, CDR1 is MNHEY and CDR2 SVGAGI. V was clipped by 5 bases and J by 5 bases; unmatched bases: 5. The CDR3 sequence is 15 residues long. CDR3 sequence: CASSPLAGGRETQYF. The CDR3 bases are TGTGCCAGCAGTCCACTAGCGGGAGGGAGGGAGACCCAGTACTTC.

The chain carries TRBV5-1 and TRBJ2-5; 10 bases map to TRBD2. The junction had 9 bases not matched to a gene; V was cut back by 2 bases and J by 5 bases. CDR1 SGHRS and CDR2 YFSETQ come from the germline V gene. The CDR3 is 16 amino acids. CDR3 region: CASSFLQAGGPETQYF. DNA for the CDR3: TGCGCCAGCAGCTTCCTCCAAGCGGGAGGGCCCGAGACCCAGTACTTC. The full variable domain, with the rest looked up from reference TRBV5-1 and TRBJ2-5, is KAGVTQTPRYLIKTRGQQVTLSCSPISGHRSVSWYQQTPGQGLQFLFEYFSETQRNKGNFPGRFSGRQFSNSRSEMNVSTLELGDSALYLCASSFLQAGGPETQYFGPGTRLLVL.

This sequence joins TRBV5-8 and TRBJ1-4, with D possibly TRBD1 on 5 matching bases. The CDR3 is 14 amino acids. Deletions cut 4 bases from V and 8 bases from J, with 15 bases between. CDR1 is SGHTS, CDR2 YDEGEE, per germline. The CDR3 sequence is CASSLGQLGEKLFF. CDR3 sequence (DNA): TGTGCCAGCAGCCTCGGACAACTGGGAGAAAAACTGTTTTTT. The full variable domain, completed using reference TRBV5-8 and TRBJ1-4, is EAGVTQSPTHLIKTRGQQATLRCSPISGHTSVYWYQQALGLGLQFLLWYDEGEERNRGNFPPRFSGRQFPNYSSELNVNALELEDSALYLCASSLGQLGEKLFFGSGTQLSVL.

This chain uses TRBV5-1 with TRBJ2-7; D unclear. Germline V gene lookup returns CDR1 SGHRS and CDR2 YFSETQ. The CDR3 contains 14 residues. Between the trimmed V and J ends, which lost 4 bases and 6 bases, there was a span of 17 bases. This chain's CDR3 is CASSPGLTGSEQYF. As DNA, the CDR3 is TGCGCCAGCAGCCCCGGCCTAACCGGCAGCGAGCAGTACTTC.

About this clone: Other DNA sequences in the same sample also yield this CDR3. The rearrangement uses TRBV5-4 and TRBJ1-1, with 8 bases identical to TRBD1. The germline V gene encodes CDR1 SGHNT and CDR2 YYREEE (reference sequence). The ends lost 4 bases at V and 2 bases at J; junction bases unmatched: 4. The CDR3 is 14 residues long. The CDR3 region is CASSLTGVNTEAFF. The CDR3 region has the DNA TGTGCCAGCAGCCTGACAGGGGTAAACACTGAAGCTTTCTTT.

V gene TRBV19 combines with J gene TRBJ2-7; 8 nucleotides align to TRBD2. The ends lost 1 base at V and 3 bases at J; junction bases unmatched: 2. The CDR3 runs 14 residues. Germline CDR1 LNHDA, CDR2 SQIVND (reference sequence). This chain's CDR3 is CASSIAGGIYEQYF. The CDR3 DNA is TGTGCCAGTAGTATAGCGGGGGGGATCTACGAGCAGTACTTC.

The rearrangement uses TRBV7-6 and TRBJ2-4; D may match TRBD1 or TRBD2 (5 bases each). Germline lookup yields CDR1 SGHVS and CDR2 FNYEAQ. The CDR3 is 16 residues long. The ends were cut back, 1 base at V and 5 bases at J, with 15 bases in the middle. CDR3 DNA: TGTGCCAGCAGCTTAGAGGCGTTAGGGGACGAAAACATTCAGTACTTC. Encoded protein: CASSLEALGDENIQYF.

The rearrangement uses TRBV6-4 and TRBJ1-5; D ambiguous. CDR1 is MRHNA, CDR2 SNTAGT, per germline. The CDR3 contains 13 residues. V was clipped by 3 bases and J by 9 bases, with 12 bases between them. The CDR3 coding sequence is TGTGCCAGCAGTGAAAGTTTTCGGGGGCCCCAGCATTTT. Residues: CASSESFRGPQHF.

This CDR3 reads CASTLTGNQPQHF. In DNA form, the CDR3 reads TGTGCCAGTACCTTGACAGGGAATCAGCCCCAGCATTTT. V usage is TRBV19 and J usage is TRBJ1-5; 7 nucleotides match TRBD1. Germline lookup yields CDR1 LNHDA and CDR2 SQIVND (reference sequence). Trimming at V came to 7 bases and at J to 4 bases, leaving 4 bases not matched to a gene. The CDR3 contains 13 residues.

The genes are TRBV19 and TRBJ1-2; D is ambiguous. V lost 9 bases and J 0 bases, leaving 11 bases between the germline ends. This CDR3 is built from 13 residues. Germline V gene lookup returns CDR1 LNHDA and CDR2 SQIVND (reference sequence). The CDR3: CASQKFSNYGYTF. Here the CDR3 DNA reads TGTGCCAGCCAGAAATTTTCTAACTATGGCTACACCTTC. Full variable domain (missing parts from reference TRBV19 and TRBJ1-2): DGGITQSPKYLFRKEGQNVTLSCEQNLNHDAMYWYRQDPGQGLRLIYYSQIVNDFQKGDIAEGYSVSREKKESFPLTVTSAQKNPTAFYLCASQKFSNYGYTFGSGTRLTVV.

The rearrangement links TRBV10-2 to TRBJ1-5, with D uncertain. V was pared by 3 bases and J by 5 bases, with 5 bases between. The V gene's germline CDR1 is WSHSY and CDR2 SAAADI. There are 12 residues in the CDR3. In nucleotides, the CDR3 is TGCGCCAGCAGTGACGGGGATCAGCCCCAGCATTTT. Translating it yields CASSDGDQPQHF.

This clone was seen a handful of times. The sample has other DNA sequences that encode this CDR3 too. The chain employs TRBV2 and TRBJ1-5; D not certain. Trimming took off 6 bases at V and 0 bases at J, with 9 bases between the two ends. The CDR3 is 14 residues long. Germline V CDR1 and CDR2: SNHLY, FYNNEI. The CDR3 region has the DNA TGTGCCAGCAGCAGTCAGCTTAGCAATCAGCCCCAGCATTTT. It codes for CASSSQLSNQPQHF.

This chain connects TRBV29-1 to TRBJ1-2; no reliable D call. CDR3 length: 13 amino acids. Germline V lookup: CDR1 SQVTM, CDR2 ANQGSEA. V lost 6 bases and J 8 bases, leaving 19 bases between the germline ends. The CDR3 loop reads CSVAELGYTGYTF. CDR3 coding DNA: TGCAGCGTCGCAGAACTAGGGTATACGGGCTACACCTTC.

The rearrangement links TRBV5-5 to TRBJ1-5, with 11 positions matching TRBD1. The CDR3 extends over 16 amino acids. Germline-derived CDR1 and CDR2 are SGHKS and YYEKEE (reference sequence). The trim removed 3 bases at V and 6 bases at J, leaving 8 bases unmatched. CDR3 sequence: CASSWASGTGGQPQHF. The CDR3 coding sequence is TGTGCCAGCAGCTGGGCCTCCGGGACAGGGGGTCAGCCCCAGCATTTT.

This rearrangement joins TRBV4-3 to TRBJ1-2; TRBD1 aligns across 8 bases. CDR1 LGHNA and CDR2 YSLEER come from the germline V gene. J gave up 3 bases and V 4 bases, and 10 bases lay outside the gene matches. CDR3 length: 16 residues. The DNA of the CDR3 is TGCGCCAGCAGCCTGATTCCAGGGGGCAGCCACTATGGCTACACCTTC. It translates to CASSLIPGGSHYGYTF.